This TCR beta chain was recorded in a study of blood T cell repertoires in COVID-19. Germline CDR1 and CDR2: MNHEY and SMNVEV (reference sequence). V shed 6 bases, J shed 9 bases, and the junction held 12 bases outside the gene matches. The CDR3 runs 14 residues. Repertoires were generated with immunoSEQ multiplex PCR, while TCRdb's copy carries only in-frame clones and drops some. The sample lists 150,000 to 200,000 clones, roughly 87% occurring once. V usage is TRBV27 and J usage is TRBJ2-5; 8 bases align to TRBD2. The sequencing sample was made of PBMCs or T cells enriched from blood (not recorded which). The sequence was obtained from a human donor with acute COVID-19. The donor label of this sample is uncertain. CDR3 in amino acids: CASRVSGGPGSQYF. As DNA, the CDR3 is TGTGCCAGCAGGGTCAGCGGGGGCCCCGGGTCCCAGTACTTC.